The 9 T cell receptor beta chains below all came from one sample that was sequenced in a study of blood T cell repertoires in COVID-19. Using immunoSEQ multiplex PCR, the repertoire was profiled, and TCRdb retains in-frame clones only, with some absent. Among 150,000 to 200,000 clones listed, 65% to 90% were seen once. The specimen was PBMCs or T cells enriched from blood (not recorded which). These receptors were taken from a man aged 45 to 65 who had recovered from COVID-19.

In this sample, this clone turned up once. The chain has TRBV6-1 and TRBJ1-1; D is unclear. Germline V gene sequence: CDR1 MNHNS, CDR2 SASEGT. The CDR3 has 13 residues. V was pared by 3 bases and J by 1 base, with 6 bases between. CDR3 nucleotides: TGTGCCAGCAGTGATTCCGGGAACACTGAAGCTTTCTTT. Its protein is CASSDSGNTEAFF.

The gene calls are TRBV6-4 and TRBJ2-3; D possibly corresponds to TRBD1 (5 bases). V lost 6 bases and J 0 bases, leaving 13 bases between the germline ends. The CDR3 loop spans 15 amino acids. CDR1 is MRHNA and CDR2 is SNTAGT in the germline V gene. The CDR3 DNA reads TGTGCCAGCAGAGAGGACACATCTAGCACAGATACGCAGTATTTT. It yields the protein CASREDTSSTDTQYF.

The chain employs TRBV29-1 and TRBJ2-1; 15 bases are a match to TRBD2. With 5 bases clipped from V and 7 bases from J, the junction kept 12 bases outside the gene matches. CDR3 size: 17 residues. The germline CDR1 and CDR2 sequences are SQVTM and ANQGSEA. CDR3 in amino acids: CSVQRTSGGAFVNEQFF. The CDR3 DNA follows: TGCAGCGTTCAACGGACTAGCGGGGGGGCATTTGTAAATGAGCAGTTCTTC.

This clone was seen more than once but under ten times. The chain is built from TRBV24-1 and TRBJ2-2; 13 bases line up with TRBD2. J lost 3 bases, V lost 7 bases, and 7 bases had no gene match. The CDR3 extends over 17 amino acids. Germline V gene lookup returns CDR1 KGHDR and CDR2 SFDVKD. The CDR3 DNA follows: TGTGCCACCAGCCAGACTAGCGGGGGGTCTTACACCGGGGAGCTGTTTTTT. This translates into CATSQTSGGSYTGELFF.

The chain has TRBV28 and TRBJ1-5, with 8 bases that match TRBD1. The CDR3 totals 15 residues. In germline, CDR1 is MDHEN, CDR2 SYDVKM. The trim removed 6 bases at V and 4 bases at J, leaving 8 bases unmatched. This CDR3 is CASSPQGARNQPQHF. The CDR3 nucleotides read TGTGCCAGCAGCCCTCAGGGGGCTCGAAATCAGCCCCAGCATTTT.

This clone was seen once. The chain joins TRBV5-4 to TRBJ1-1, with TRBD1 matching over 8 bases. CDR3 length: 12 residues. Per germline, CDR1 SGHNT and CDR2 YYREEE (reference sequence). The ends lost 10 bases at V and 6 bases at J; junction bases unmatched: 8. The CDR3 here is CAAQGASAEAFF. CDR3 nucleotide sequence: TGTGCCGCCCAGGGGGCGTCGGCTGAAGCTTTCTTT.

The chain joins TRBV19 to TRBJ1-2, with 7 bases identical to TRBD1. This CDR3 is built from 17 residues. Trimming cost V 5 bases and J 3 bases; bases outside gene matches: 15. Germline V gene data show CDR1 as LNHDA and CDR2 as SQIVND (reference sequence). The CDR3 spells CASSARKQGTAHYGYTF. CDR3 DNA: TGTGCCAGTAGTGCCCGGAAACAGGGGACCGCTCACTATGGCTACACCTTC.

The genes are TRBV27 and TRBJ2-3, with 9 positions matching TRBD2. The CDR3 runs to 15 residues. V lost 1 base and J lost 5; bases outside the gene matches: 4. Germline assignment: CDR1 MNHEY and CDR2 SMNVEV (reference sequence). This CDR3 is CASSLLAGVQDTQYF. The CDR3 region has the DNA TGTGCCAGCAGTTTATTAGCGGGGGTCCAAGATACGCAGTATTTT.

This rearrangement joins TRBV2 to TRBJ2-3; 8 nucleotides align to TRBD1. This CDR3 has 15 amino acids. Trimming took 5 bases from V and 2 from J; bases not matched to a gene: 6. In germline, CDR1 is SNHLY, CDR2 FYNNEI. The CDR3 region has the DNA TGTGCCAGCAGTACCGGACAGGGAATCACAGATACGCAGTATTTT. This translates into CASSTGQGITDTQYF.